The 25 T cell receptor beta chains below come from one sample, sequenced in a study of blood T cell repertoires in COVID-19. The assay was immunoSEQ multiplex PCR, and TCRdb's table has in-frame clones only and misses some. The data show 400,000 or so clones, approximately 89% seen once. Input material: peripheral blood. Source of these receptors: a woman in her thirties or forties with COVID-19, enrolled during active disease.

The chain links TRBV4-3 to TRBJ2-6, with 9 bases that match TRBD1. CDR3 length: 18 amino acids. Trimming took 1 base from V and 3 from J; bases not matched to a gene: 7. Per germline, CDR1 LGHNA and CDR2 YSLEER. The CDR3 protein is CASSQADRGLGGANVLTF. The DNA of the CDR3 is TGCGCCAGCAGCCAAGCGGACAGGGGACTTGGTGGGGCCAACGTCCTGACTTTC.

This clone was counted a few times. This rearrangement joins TRBV4-3 to TRBJ1-2, with 9 bases matching TRBD1. V was clipped by 0 bases and J by 4 bases; unmatched bases: 6. Germline V gives CDR1 LGHNA, CDR2 YSLEER. The CDR3 is 16 residues long. CDR3 sequence: CASSQESVQGAYGYTF. Written as DNA, the CDR3 is TGCGCCAGCAGCCAAGAATCGGTACAGGGGGCCTATGGCTACACCTTC.

V usage is TRBV19 and J usage is TRBJ1-5; maybe TRBD1 (5 bases). This CDR3 is built from 13 residues. Trimming pared 6 bases from V and 4 bases from J, leaving 10 bases between. CDR1 and CDR2 from the germline V gene are LNHDA and SQIVND (reference sequence). CDR3 residues: CASRDGGNQPQHF. The CDR3 nucleotides read TGTGCCAGTAGAGACGGGGGAAATCAGCCCCAGCATTTT.

This clone appeared a single time. This sequence joins TRBV20-1 and TRBJ1-4; D ambiguous. Trimming removed 3 bases at V and 2 bases at J, with 7 bases between. Germline assignment: CDR1 DFQATT and CDR2 SNEGSKA (reference sequence). The CDR3 sequence is 13 residues long. The CDR3 bases are TGCAGTGCTAGTAGTCAGACTAATGAAAAACTGTTTTTT. Translated, it gives CSASSQTNEKLFF.

CDR3 loop: CASREGANSPLHF. In nucleotides, the CDR3 is TGTGCCAGCAGGGAGGGGGCTAATTCACCCCTCCACTTT. The rearrangement links TRBV27 to TRBJ1-6, with 7 bases identical to TRBD1. Trimming removed 6 bases from V and 6 bases from J; junction bases left unmatched: 2. Germline assignment: CDR1 MNHEY and CDR2 SMNVEV (reference sequence). The CDR3 covers 13 residues.

V and J are TRBV7-9 and TRBJ1-5; D is unclear. Trimming cost V 5 bases and J 5 bases, with 10 bases left between them. The CDR3 is made up of 13 amino acids. From germline, CDR1 is SEHNR and CDR2 FQNEAQ (reference sequence). CDR3 residues: CASSGGEYQPQHF. CDR3 bases: TGTGCCAGCAGCGGTGGAGAATATCAGCCCCAGCATTTT.

This clone came up once. The V and J genes are TRBV27 and TRBJ1-2, with a possible D match to TRBD1 (5 bases). Germline CDR1 is MNHEY and CDR2 is SMNVEV (reference sequence). The CDR3 is made up of 13 amino acids. V was pared by 5 bases and J by 14 bases, with 21 bases between. CDR3 protein: CASSPAQGGPKTF. CDR3 coding DNA: TGTGCCAGCAGTCCGGCTCAGGGAGGCCCAAAGACCTTC.

This chain uses TRBV6-2 or TRBV6-3 with TRBJ1-5; perhaps TRBD1 as D (6 bases). Germline V lookup: CDR1 MNHEY, CDR2 SVGEGT. Trimming took 2 bases from V and 0 from J, leaving 14 bases between them. CDR3 size: 17 residues. CDR3 amino acids: CASSYGGWTVSNQPQHF. In DNA, the CDR3 is TGTGCCAGCAGTTACGGTGGGTGGACAGTTAGCAATCAGCCCCAGCATTTT.

The chain couples TRBV4-3 to TRBJ2-7; D gene unclear. Germline V gene data show CDR1 as LGHNA and CDR2 as YSLEER. The germline V and J ends were trimmed by 4 bases and 1 base, with 17 bases remaining between them. The CDR3 totals 16 residues. CDR3 region: CASSPTHEVTSYEQYF. CDR3 sequence (DNA): TGCGCCAGCAGCCCAACGCACGAGGTCACGTCCTACGAGCAGTACTTC.

The chain uses TRBV28 and TRBJ1-2; 10 bases align to TRBD1. The CDR3 length is 16 residues. The V segment lost 5 bases and the J segment 5 bases; nucleotides outside the gene matches: 11. CDR1 and CDR2 from the germline V gene are MDHEN and SYDVKM. The DNA for the CDR3 is TGTGCCAGCAGTCACGACACTCGGACAGGGGGTTATGGCTACACCTTC. It translates to CASSHDTRTGGYGYTF.

This clone has just one count. The chain combines TRBV28 with TRBJ2-7; 8 nucleotides agree with TRBD2. The CDR3 has 11 amino acids. CDR1 and CDR2 (germline): MDHEN, SYDVKM. Trimming removed 2 bases from V and 12 bases from J; junction bases left unmatched: 3. The CDR3 DNA is TGTGCCAGCAGTTTAGGGCGGGGGGCGTACTTC. It codes for CASSLGRGAYF. Filled out from reference TRBV28 and TRBJ2-7, the complete variable domain reads DVKVTQSSRYLVKRTGEKVFLECVQDMDHENMFWYRQDPGLGLRLIYFSYDVKMKEKGDIPEGYSVSREKKERFSLILESASTNQTSMYLCASSLGRGAYFGPGTRLTVT.

This sequence joins TRBV15 and TRBJ2-5, with D perhaps matching TRBD2 (7 bases). V was cut by 0 bases and J by 7 bases, with 12 bases left in between. The CDR3 totals 14 residues. Germline V gives CDR1 LNHNV, CDR2 YYDKDF (reference sequence). The chain's CDR3 is CATSRDKAGATQYF. CDR3 bases: TGTGCCACCAGCAGAGATAAGGCGGGGGCGACCCAGTACTTC.

The chain recombines TRBV7-9 with TRBJ2-2; 7 positions match TRBD1. The CDR3 sequence is 15 residues long. Germline V gives CDR1 SEHNR, CDR2 FQNEAQ (reference sequence). After removal of 5 bases from V and 5 bases from J, the junction contained 8 bases not matched to a gene. The CDR3 spells CASSRGTANTGELFF. The DNA of the CDR3 is TGTGCCAGCAGCCGAGGGACAGCTAATACCGGGGAGCTGTTTTTT.

V is TRBV7-3 and J is TRBJ1-6; tentative D call: TRBD1 (5 bases). Germline assignment: CDR1 SGHTA and CDR2 FQGTGA. This CDR3 has 13 amino acids. V was cut by 5 bases and J by 7 bases, with 9 bases left in between. DNA of the CDR3: TGTGCCAGCAGCATCTCAGGGAATTCACCCCTCCACTTT. Protein product: CASSISGNSPLHF.

The CDR3 DNA sequence: TGTGCCAGCACCCAACGAGGGGCGGGGAGCACTGAAGCTTTCTTT. Residues: CASTQRGAGSTEAFF. The chain recombines TRBV6-6 with TRBJ1-1; weak D call: TRBD1 (5 bases). There are 15 residues in the CDR3. Germline loops: CDR1 MNHNY, CDR2 SVGAGI (reference sequence). The ends were cut back, 7 bases at V and 4 bases at J, with 19 bases in the middle.

The V gene is TRBV7-9, the J gene TRBJ1-2; maybe TRBD1 (5 bases). The V end lost 1 base, the J end lost 8 bases, and 14 bases lay between the germline ends. The germline CDR1 and CDR2 sequences are SEHNR and FQNEAQ (reference sequence). The CDR3 is 14 residues long. CDR3: CASSLDSYKGGYTF. In DNA form, the CDR3 reads TGTGCCAGCAGCTTAGACTCCTATAAGGGGGGCTACACCTTC. The variable domain in full, with the rest retrieved from reference TRBV7-9 and TRBJ1-2, is DTGVSQNPRHKITKRGQNVTFRCDPISEHNRLYWYRQTLGQGPEFLTYFQNEAQLEKSRLLSDRFSAERPKGSFSTLEIQRTEQGDSAMYLCASSLDSYKGGYTFGSGTRLTVV.

The rearrangement joins TRBV5-1 to TRBJ1-4, with 11 bases that match TRBD1. From germline, CDR1 is SGHRS and CDR2 YFSETQ. The V and J ends lost 4 bases and 8 bases, in that order; junction bases with no gene match: 10. There are 16 residues in the CDR3. CDR3 coding DNA: TGCGCCAGCAGCGGAGGGACAGGGGGAGGAGGCGAAAAACTGTTTTTT. Its translation is CASSGGTGGGGEKLFF. Full variable domain (remainder filled in from reference TRBV5-1 and TRBJ1-4): KAGVTQTPRYLIKTRGQQVTLSCSPISGHRSVSWYQQTPGQGLQFLFEYFSETQRNKGNFPGRFSGRQFSNSRSEMNVSTLELGDSALYLCASSGGTGGGGEKLFFGSGTQLSVL.

The genes are TRBV7-8 and TRBJ2-2, with 11 positions matching TRBD2. Germline CDR1 SGHVS, CDR2 FQNEAQ. CDR3 length: 15 residues. Unmatched junction bases numbered 7, after V lost 6 bases and J lost 7 bases. CDR3 DNA: TGTGCCAGCAGTTATCGACTAGCGGGGCGCGGGGAGCTGTTTTTT. This sequence encodes CASSYRLAGRGELFF.

This clone was detected a few times. This chain joins TRBV9 and TRBJ2-5; TRBD1 is a possible D gene (5 bases). Trimming left V 4 bases short and J 2 bases short, with 15 bases between. Per the germline V gene, CDR1 is SGDLS and CDR2 is YYNGEE. The CDR3 extends over 15 amino acids. The DNA for the CDR3 is TGTGCCAGCAGCTCCCAGGGCGTAGCACAAGAGACCCAGTACTTC. This sequence encodes CASSSQGVAQETQYF. The entire variable domain, with the rest obtained from reference TRBV9 and TRBJ2-5, is as follows: DSGVTQTPKHLITATGQRVTLRCSPRSGDLSVYWYQQSLDQGLQFLIQYYNGEERAKGNILERFSAQQFPDLHSELNLSSLELGDSALYFCASSSQGVAQETQYFGPGTRLLVL.

The V gene is TRBV6-2 or TRBV6-3, the J gene TRBJ1-1, with 8 bases identical to TRBD1. V lost 6 bases, J lost 4 bases, and 7 bases stayed unmatched. The CDR3 length is 14 residues. Germline V gene data show CDR1 as MNHEY and CDR2 as SVGEGT. The CDR3 nucleotides read TGTGCCAGCAGCCGGACAGGGAGGGGCACTGAAGCTTTCTTT. Its protein is CASSRTGRGTEAFF.

This chain connects TRBV4-1 to TRBJ1-2; D might be TRBD1 (6 bases). Germline V gene data show CDR1 as MGHRA and CDR2 as YSYEKL. CDR3 size: 13 residues. Trimming pared 4 bases from V and 3 bases from J, leaving 9 bases between. The CDR3, as DNA: TGCGCCAGCAGCCCAGGGGACCACTATGGCTACACCTTC. Residues: CASSPGDHYGYTF.

This clone was detected only once. This chain links TRBV29-1 with TRBJ2-5; 7 nucleotides line up with TRBD1. The CDR3 is 13 residues long. The J segment lost 1 base and the V segment lost 6 bases, leaving 5 bases of the junction unmatched. CDR1 is SQVTM and CDR2 is ANQGSEA in the germline V gene. CDR3 nucleotides: TGCAGCGTCCTCGACAGGGTCCAAGAGACCCAGTACTTC. As protein: CSVLDRVQETQYF.

This clone was observed a single time. The chain joins TRBV6-6 to TRBJ1-2, with 9 nucleotides matching TRBD1. The length of the CDR3 is 13 residues. Per the germline V gene, CDR1 is MNHNY and CDR2 is SVGAGI (reference sequence). With V trimmed by 5 bases and J by 7 bases, 5 bases remained unmatched. The CDR3 sequence is CASSRGTGTGYTF. The DNA for the CDR3 is TGTGCCAGCAGTCGTGGGACAGGGACTGGCTACACCTTC.

Only one count was recorded for this clone. The chain is built from TRBV7-2 and TRBJ1-5; D is perhaps TRBD1 (5 bases). This CDR3 comprises 15 residues. Germline CDR1 is SGHTA and CDR2 is FQGNSA. V was cut by 5 bases and J by 4 bases, with 15 bases left in between. The CDR3 region is CASSPGGGPNQPQHF. For the CDR3, the DNA is TGTGCCAGCAGCCCTGGGGGGGGTCCAAATCAGCCCCAGCATTTT. The variable domain in full, with the rest retrieved from reference TRBV7-2 and TRBJ1-5, is GAGVSQSPSNKVTEKGKDVELRCDPISGHTALYWYRQSLGQGLEFLIYFQGNSAPDKSGLPSDRFSAERTGGSVSTLTIQRTQQEDSAVYLCASSPGGGPNQPQHFGDGTRLSIL.

This chain uses TRBV5-1 with TRBJ2-5; perhaps TRBD1 as D (5 bases). V dropped 2 bases and J dropped 5 bases, with 13 bases sitting between them. The CDR3 has 14 amino acids. CDR1 is SGHRS, CDR2 YFSETQ, per germline. This CDR3 reads CASSLSGFWETQYF. The CDR3 DNA follows: TGCGCCAGCAGCTTATCAGGGTTCTGGGAGACCCAGTACTTC.